The T cell receptor (beta chain) under discussion was sequenced for a study of shared clonotypes between healthy human individuals. Study details: Two women and a few men aged 18 to 49 served as donors. There were three CD4 naive, three CD4 memory, two CD8 naive and one CD8 memory plates per donor.

Cells designated naive CD8 were CD45RO-negative and were positively selected for CCR7, with terminally differentiated effector memory CD45RA+ cells excluded. General study findings and limits: The four-donor shared clonotypes exceeded non-shared clonotypes in generation probability, with non-shared ones scoring lower.

This clone was observed a single time. The antigen is not known. Other DNA sequences in the sample encode the same CDR3. The material for each subset, its genomic DNA, was split evenly across several immunoSEQ plates. Data came from immunoSEQ multiplex PCR; TCRdb stores just in-frame clones and leaves some out. The sample holds some 2.1 million clones, about 95% seen once. CDR1 is MNHEY, CDR2 SVGAGI, per germline. CDR3 size: 14 residues. The junction had 5 bases not matched to a gene; V was cut back by 6 bases and J by 4 bases. The genes are TRBV6-5 and TRBJ2-7, with 11 bases matching TRBD1. This clonotype was sampled from a young man in good health. The specimen sequenced was naive CD8+ T cells sorted from blood. The CDR3 coding sequence is TGTGCCAGCAGCCTCGGACAGGGGGCATACGAGCAGTACTTC. It translates to CASSLGQGAYEQYF.